Below are 22 T cell receptor beta chains sequenced from a single sample in a study of CD8+CD57+ T cells in acquired aplastic anemia. Patients chosen for sequencing had shown CD8+CD57+ cell expansion by flow cytometry. Both TCR beta VDJ combination and CDR3 sequence profiling were carried out. Genomic DNA was the template for this profiling. One entry per CDR3 protein results from TCRdb running MiXCR on the reads. The repertoire consists of 200,000 to 300,000 distinct CDR3 sequences, with approximately 80% occurring once and the leading ten covering 40% to 55%. Specimen: sorted CD4+, CD8+, or CD8+CD57+ T cells (not recorded which) from PBMCs. These receptor sequences come from a human donor with aplastic anemia.

The chain employs TRBV5-6 and TRBJ1-5; D call uncertain. CDR3 size: 15 residues. V lost 0 bases, J lost 2 bases, and 9 bases lay in between. Germline V lookup: CDR1 SGHDT, CDR2 YYEEEE. CDR3 amino acids: CASSLETGGNQPQHF. Written as DNA, the CDR3 is TGTGCCAGCAGCTTGGAGACGGGCGGCAATCAGCCCCAGCATTTT.

This clonotype was picked up one time. The missing conserved phenylalanine or tryptophan at the end of this CDR3 makes a read error likely. No DNA is shown, since the ends of the CDR3 on it are uncertain; the CDR3 is the one TCRdb lists. This chain connects TRBV7-2 to TRBJ2-3; the listed D gene, TRBD2, was not tested against the DNA. Germline loops: CDR1 SGHTA, CDR2 FQGNSA. Ends included, the CDR3 has 13 residues. This chain's CDR3 is CASSLGTSGMTEQ.

CDR3 loop: CASSFGVSGTEAFF. The CDR3 DNA reads TGTGCCAGCAGCTTCGGAGTTAGTGGCACTGAAGCTTTCTTT. This sequence joins TRBV7-9 and TRBJ1-1; no reliable D call. In germline, CDR1 is SEHNR, CDR2 FQNEAQ (reference sequence). The CDR3 sequence is 14 residues long. V lost 3 bases and J lost 4, with 12 bases in between.

This clonotype has only a few counts. This could be a read error, since a much larger clone is one nucleotide away. The V gene is TRBV5-4, the J gene TRBJ2-7; no clear D. The CDR3 extends over 14 amino acids. Germline V gene data show CDR1 as SGHNT and CDR2 as YYREEE (reference sequence). V was trimmed by 2 bases and J by 2 bases, leaving 11 bases between them. CDR3 loop: CASSFTGVAYEQYF. The CDR3 DNA reads TGTGCCAGCAGCTTTACTGGCGTAGCCTACGAGCAGTACTTC.

This clonotype was recorded once. This sequence joins TRBV7-2 and TRBJ2-2; possibly TRBD1 or TRBD2 for D (5 bases each). V lost 4 bases to trimming and J lost 8 bases, with 17 bases between them. The germline CDR1 and CDR2 sequences are SGHTA and FQGNSA. This CDR3 has 15 amino acids. The CDR3 DNA sequence: TGTGCCAGCAGCTATAGGGGAACTAGGATAGGGGAGCTGTTTTTT. The encoded protein is CASSYRGTRIGELFF.

This clonotype was picked up one time. The junction differs from germline at one of its ends, possibly a read error. The chain joins TRBV9 to TRBJ2-1, with a possible D match to TRBD2 (5 bases). The CDR3 sequence is 12 residues long. CDR1 and CDR2 from the germline V gene are SGDLS and YYNGEE. The CDR3 region has the DNA TGTGCCAGCAGGGAGGACGGCACAGAGACGCAGTTC. Translating it yields CASREDGTETQF.

This chain connects TRBV7-8 to TRBJ2-7; D gene ambiguous. The CDR3 is made up of 13 amino acids. The germline V gene has CDR1 SGHVS and CDR2 FQNEAQ. The CDR3 sequence: CASNLESNQPQHV. The CDR3 region has the DNA TGTGCCAGCAATCTTGAGAGCAATCAGCCCCAGCACGTT.

A remark on this clonotype: A read error is likely, as this CDR3 ends without the conserved phenylalanine or tryptophan. Because the CDR3's place on the DNA is in doubt, the DNA is left out and the CDR3 is given as listed by TCRdb. V usage is TRBV7-2 and J usage is TRBJ2-1; the table's TRBD2 call for D was not verified on the DNA. From its first to its last residue, the CDR3 has 12 amino acids. Germline CDR1 SGHTA, CDR2 FQGNSA. CDR3 amino acids: CASRQGRWEEFY.

On this clonotype: Because it lacks the conserved phenylalanine or tryptophan at the end, this CDR3 is likely a read error. No DNA is shown, since the ends of the CDR3 on it are uncertain; the CDR3 is the one TCRdb lists. The chain has TRBV7-2 and TRBJ2-4; the tabulated D call, TRBD2, remains unverified against the DNA. Inclusive of both ends, the CDR3 amounts to 12 amino acids. Germline V CDR1 and CDR2: SGHTA, FQGNSA. The CDR3 region is CASGGAGNSQDN.

CDR3 region: CSRGVGGTDTQYF. The CDR3 nucleotides are TGTTCTCGTGGGGTCGGGGGCACAGATACGCAGTATTTT. The rearrangement uses TRBV7-3 and TRBJ2-3; D perhaps matches TRBD2 (5 bases). In germline, CDR1 is SGHTA, CDR2 FQGTGA. The CDR3 is 13 amino acids.

The V call is TRBV7-3, the J call TRBJ1-2, with D perhaps TRBD1 (5 bases). Between the trimmed V and J ends, which lost 3 bases and 6 bases, there was a span of 20 bases. The CDR3 totals 16 residues. The V gene's germline CDR1 is SGHTA and CDR2 FQGTGA. The CDR3 bases are TGTGCCAGCAGCTTGGCGAGGGACGGGCACGTACATGGCTACACCTTC. The encoded protein is CASSLARDGHVHGYTF.

The chain employs TRBV5-1 and TRBJ2-7; weak D call: TRBD2 (5 bases). The CDR3 has 15 residues. Trimming stripped 0 bases from V and 3 bases from J, with 13 bases between. Germline V gene lookup returns CDR1 SGHRS and CDR2 YFSETQ. CDR3 sequence reads: CASSLGSGFVYEQYF. In DNA, the CDR3 is TGCGCCAGCAGCTTGGGCAGCGGTTTTGTCTACGAGCAGTACTTC.

Turning to this clonotype: The conserved final phenylalanine or tryptophan is absent from the CDR3, which likely points to a read error. The limits of the CDR3 on the DNA are not certain, so only TCRdb's listed CDR3 is given. This rearrangement joins TRBV7-2 to TRBJ1-5; no DNA check was done on the table's D call, TRBD1. CDR1 is SGHTA and CDR2 is FQGNSA in the germline V gene. The CDR3 adds up to 16 amino acids, both ends counted. CDR3 sequence: CASSLVVGGETQYFGP.

This clonotype was seen only a few times. The chain carries TRBV7-8 and TRBJ2-7; 9 bases are a match to TRBD2. The germline V gene encodes CDR1 SGHVS and CDR2 FQNEAQ. CDR3 length equals 15 residues. J lost 13 bases, V lost 4 bases, and 17 bases had no gene match. CDR3 residues: CASSSAGGPDTQYYF. The CDR3, as DNA: TGTGCCAGCAGCTCAGCGGGAGGTCCCGATACCCAGTATTACTTC.

This chain joins TRBV10-2 and TRBJ2-3; possible D gene TRBD1, 5 bases. The germline CDR1 and CDR2 sequences are WSHSY and SAAADI. Trimming removed 7 bases from V and 6 bases from J, with 14 bases in between. CDR3 size: 13 residues. CDR3 in DNA: TGCGCCAGCAACCCCGGACAAGTGGATACGCAGTATTTT. Protein: CASNPGQVDTQYF.

On this clonotype: The CDR3 does not close with the conserved phenylalanine or tryptophan, likely indicating a read error. No DNA is shown, since the ends of the CDR3 on it are uncertain; the CDR3 is the one TCRdb lists. The V call is TRBV7-9, the J call TRBJ2-3; TRBD1 is the table's D call, not checked against the DNA. 13 amino acids form the CDR3, both terminal residues included. From germline, CDR1 is SEHNR and CDR2 FQNEAQ (reference sequence). CDR3 residues: CASSYQGSDTRYV.

The rearrangement joins TRBV5-5 to TRBJ2-5; the match to TRBD1 covers 7 bases. Germline trimming cut 0 bases from V and 5 bases from J; bases unmatched to any gene: 7. Germline V gene data show CDR1 as SGHKS and CDR2 as YYEKEE (reference sequence). The CDR3 loop spans 15 amino acids. CDR3 protein: CASSLDRGVRETQYF. CDR3 DNA: TGTGCCAGCAGCTTGGACAGGGGTGTTCGGGAGACCCAGTACTTC.

The chain employs TRBV20-1 and TRBJ2-1; D is ambiguous. The CDR3 runs 10 residues. Per germline, CDR1 DFQATT and CDR2 SNEGSKA (reference sequence). V was cut by 3 bases and J by 8 bases, with 5 bases left in between. CDR3 region: CSARKDEQFF. The DNA for the CDR3 is TGCAGTGCTAGGAAGGATGAGCAGTTCTTC.

This clonotype was detected once. This chain links TRBV2 with TRBJ2-3; D not resolved. Germline-derived CDR1 and CDR2 are SNHLY and FYNNEI. Trimming pared 10 bases from V and 6 bases from J, leaving 17 bases between. The CDR3 length is 13 residues. CDR3 DNA sequence: TGTGCCACGCTGGGATCAAGGGTGGATACGCAGTATTTT. Translating gives CATLGSRVDTQYF.

The chain is built from TRBV10-2 and TRBJ2-5; TRBD1 matches 9 bases. The CDR3 runs 14 residues. Trimming took 2 bases from V and 7 from J; bases not matched to a gene: 5. Per the germline V gene, CDR1 is WSHSY and CDR2 is SAAADI. The CDR3 spells CASSEGTGLGTQYF. CDR3 in DNA: TGCGCCAGCAGTGAGGGGACAGGGCTAGGGACCCAGTACTTC.

The J gene is TRBJ1-2, the V gene TRBV5-1, with D possibly matching TRBD1 (5 bases). V was trimmed by 0 bases and J by 9 bases, leaving 12 bases between them. Per the germline V gene, CDR1 is SGHRS and CDR2 is YFSETQ. The CDR3 is 13 residues long. As DNA, the CDR3 is TGCGCCAGCAGCTTGGGCCAGGGTGAGTGCTACACCTTC. Protein product: CASSLGQGECYTF.

This clonotype occurred a few times. The chain couples TRBV29-1 to TRBJ1-1, with D perhaps matching TRBD1 (6 bases). Trimming took off 2 bases at V and 3 bases at J, with 10 bases between the two ends. Germline loops: CDR1 SQVTM, CDR2 ANQGSEA. CDR3 length: 13 amino acids. CDR3 bases: TGCAGCGTTGAAAGGCAGGGGTACACTGAAGCTTTCTTT. Protein product: CSVERQGYTEAFF.